The present entry profiles one T cell receptor (beta chain) with its context. Its antigen is not identified. This is likely an artifact of a read error, given a far larger clone one base away. The sample has other DNA sequences that encode this CDR3 too. J was trimmed by 5 bases and V by 6 bases; bases with no gene match: 11. Germline CDR1 reads MNHNS; CDR2 reads SASEGT. The CDR3 consists of 15 residues. The sample originates from a study of shared clonotypes between healthy human individuals. This was a deep-level run. Input per replicate PCR of unsorted PBMC was about 0.3 ug DNA, corresponding to roughly 30,000 T cell genomes. The method was immunoSEQ multiplex PCR; TCRdb's version includes in-frame clones alone and lacks a portion of them. This sample has fewer than 650,000 clones, with 70% to 80% found just once. Study-wide results and limits: Deeper or shallower sequencing was expected to change how clonotypes are shared among donors.

This rearrangement joins TRBV6-1 to TRBJ2-7, with 9 bases that match TRBD2. The sequenced sample consisted of PBMCs. The receptor was derived from a woman in her thirties or forties in good health. Some clones in this sample may be carry-over from other donors' samples. CDR3 DNA sequence: TGTGCCAGCAGCGGTCTTAGCGGGAGTTCCGACGAGCAGTACTTC. Translated: CASSGLSGSSDEQYF.